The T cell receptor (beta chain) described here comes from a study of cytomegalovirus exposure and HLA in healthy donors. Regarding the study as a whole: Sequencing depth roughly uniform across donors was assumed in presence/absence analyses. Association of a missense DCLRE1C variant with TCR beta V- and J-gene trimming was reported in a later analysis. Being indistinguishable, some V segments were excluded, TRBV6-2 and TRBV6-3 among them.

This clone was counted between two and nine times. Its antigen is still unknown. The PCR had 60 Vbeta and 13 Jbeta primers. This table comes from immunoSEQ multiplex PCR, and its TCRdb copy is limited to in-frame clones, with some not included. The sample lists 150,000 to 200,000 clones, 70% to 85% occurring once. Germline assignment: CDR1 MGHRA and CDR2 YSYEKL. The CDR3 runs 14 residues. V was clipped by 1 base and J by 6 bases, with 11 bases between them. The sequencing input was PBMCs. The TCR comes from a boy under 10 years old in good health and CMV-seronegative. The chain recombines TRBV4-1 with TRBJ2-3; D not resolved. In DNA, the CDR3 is TGCGCCAGCAGCCAAGGATGGGCTGTGGATACGCAGTATTTT. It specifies CASSQGWAVDTQYF.